The TCR beta chain described here comes from a study of T-cell memory formation after mild COVID-19. The germline V gene has CDR1 SGHVS and CDR2 FQNEAQ. V lost 2 bases and J lost 2, with 9 bases in between. This CDR3 is built from 14 residues. TCRdb fed the 5' RACE reads into MiXCR, producing one record per CDR3 protein. The data show hundreds of thousands of distinct CDR3 sequences, about 24% seen once. Comments on this clonotype: The antigen is undetermined.

Overall study results and limits: Clones contracting across day 15 to 85 had a balanced CD4/CD8 profile; later expanding clones leaned CD4+.

The chain uses TRBV7-8 and TRBJ2-5, with D possibly TRBD2 on 6 matching bases. Sequenced sample: PBMCs or a T cell subset sorted from them (not recorded which). The sequence came from an adult woman who had mild COVID-19 (a few samples of this study predate the infection). Cell type and time point are not known. The CDR3 reads CASSLQLAQETQYF. The CDR3 bases are TGTGCCAGCAGCTTACAACTAGCTCAAGAGACCCAGTACTTC.